In its sample, the clone carrying this TCR beta chain was seen a few times. Its specificity is unknown. The source of the sample is a study of glioma-infiltrating T cells. The V gene's germline CDR1 is DFQATT and CDR2 SNEGSKA (reference sequence). This CDR3 comprises 14 residues. With 0 bases removed from V and 1 base from J, the gap between germline ends came to 8 bases. Study-level findings and limits: Tissue and blood shared very few CDR3 sequences. Gliomas, especially low-grade, showed above-expected tissue-blood divergence; non-neoplastic patients showed below.

TCR alpha and beta CDR3 regions were amplified from RNA using iRepertoire nested multiplex PCR. TCRdb reprocessed the multiplex PCR reads via MiXCR and lists one record per CDR3 protein. Here the sample spans about 94,000 distinct CDR3 sequences, roughly 23% being singletons. The chain is built from TRBV20-1 and TRBJ2-3, with D perhaps TRBD2 (6 bases). Sequences were obtained from glioma tissue, nonneoplastic brain tissue, or PBMCs (not recorded which). The sequence was obtained from a human donor with low-grade glioma or glioblastoma, undergoing nonglioma brain surgery, or in good health (not recorded which). Here the CDR3 reads CSAREGGGTDTQYF. The CDR3 DNA reads as TGCAGTGCTAGAGAGGGGGGAGGCACAGATACGCAGTATTTT.